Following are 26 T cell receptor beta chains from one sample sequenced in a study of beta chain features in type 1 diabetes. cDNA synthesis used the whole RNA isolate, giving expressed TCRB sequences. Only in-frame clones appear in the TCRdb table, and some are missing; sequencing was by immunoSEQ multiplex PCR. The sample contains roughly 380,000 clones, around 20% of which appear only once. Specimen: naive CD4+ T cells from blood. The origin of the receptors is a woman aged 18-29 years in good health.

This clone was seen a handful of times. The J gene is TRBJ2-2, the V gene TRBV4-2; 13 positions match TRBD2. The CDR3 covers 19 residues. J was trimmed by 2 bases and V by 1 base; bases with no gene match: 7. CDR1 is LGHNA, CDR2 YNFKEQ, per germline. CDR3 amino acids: CASSQGGGLAGPNTGELFF. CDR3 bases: TGTGCCAGCAGCCAAGGTGGGGGACTAGCGGGGCCAAACACCGGGGAGCTGTTTTTT.

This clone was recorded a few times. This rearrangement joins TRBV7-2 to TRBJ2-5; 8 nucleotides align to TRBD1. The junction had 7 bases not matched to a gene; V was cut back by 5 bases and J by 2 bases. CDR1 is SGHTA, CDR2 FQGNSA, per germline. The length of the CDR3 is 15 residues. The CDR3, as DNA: TGTGCCAGCAGCAAATCCGGGACAGGTCAAGAGACCCAGTACTTC. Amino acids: CASSKSGTGQETQYF.

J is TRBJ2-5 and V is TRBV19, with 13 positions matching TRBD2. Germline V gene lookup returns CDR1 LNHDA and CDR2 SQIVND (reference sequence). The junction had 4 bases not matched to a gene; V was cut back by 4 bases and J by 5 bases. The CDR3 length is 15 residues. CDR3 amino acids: CASSTLAGGRETQYF. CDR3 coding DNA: TGTGCCAGTAGTACACTAGCGGGAGGGCGCGAGACCCAGTACTTC.

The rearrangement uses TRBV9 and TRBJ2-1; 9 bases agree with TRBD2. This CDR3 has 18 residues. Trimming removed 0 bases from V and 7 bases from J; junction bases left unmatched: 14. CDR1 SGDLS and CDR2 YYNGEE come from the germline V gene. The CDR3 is CASSVVAGDTWGKNEQFF. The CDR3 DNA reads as TGTGCCAGCAGCGTAGTAGCGGGAGATACTTGGGGTAAGAATGAGCAGTTCTTC. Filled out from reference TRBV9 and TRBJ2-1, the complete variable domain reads DSGVTQTPKHLITATGQRVTLRCSPRSGDLSVYWYQQSLDQGLQFLIQYYNGEERAKGNILERFSAQQFPDLHSELNLSSLELGDSALYFCASSVVAGDTWGKNEQFFGPGTRLTVL.

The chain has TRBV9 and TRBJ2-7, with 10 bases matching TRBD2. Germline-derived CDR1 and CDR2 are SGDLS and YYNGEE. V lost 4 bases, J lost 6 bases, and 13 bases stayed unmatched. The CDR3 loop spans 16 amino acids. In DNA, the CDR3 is TGTGCCAGCAGCCTCAGAGGGGGGCTAGCGGGAGTCGAGCAGTACTTC. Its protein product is CASSLRGGLAGVEQYF.

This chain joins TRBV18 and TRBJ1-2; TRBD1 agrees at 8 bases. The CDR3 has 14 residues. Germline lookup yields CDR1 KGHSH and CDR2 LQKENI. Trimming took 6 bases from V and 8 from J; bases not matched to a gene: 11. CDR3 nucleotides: TGTGCCAGCTCCCCAGGACAGGGTGCATGGGGCTACACCTTC. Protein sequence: CASSPGQGAWGYTF.

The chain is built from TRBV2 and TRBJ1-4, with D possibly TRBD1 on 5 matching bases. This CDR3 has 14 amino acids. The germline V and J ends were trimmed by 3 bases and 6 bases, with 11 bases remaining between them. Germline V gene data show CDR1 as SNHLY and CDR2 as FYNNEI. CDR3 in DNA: TGTGCCAGCAGTGATAGGGGAGGATATGAAAAACTGTTTTTT. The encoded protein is CASSDRGGYEKLFF.

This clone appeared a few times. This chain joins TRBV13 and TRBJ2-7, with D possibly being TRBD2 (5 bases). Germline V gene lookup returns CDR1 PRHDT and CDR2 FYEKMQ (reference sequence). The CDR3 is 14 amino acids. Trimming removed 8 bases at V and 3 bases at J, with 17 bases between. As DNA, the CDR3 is TGTGCCAGCCGGATGGCTGGGGAGCGCTACGAGCAGTACTTC. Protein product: CASRMAGERYEQYF. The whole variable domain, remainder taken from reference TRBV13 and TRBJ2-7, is AAGVIQSPRHLIKEKRETATLKCYPIPRHDTVYWYQQGPGQDPQFLISFYEKMQSDKGSIPDRFSAQQFSDYHSELNMSSLELGDSALYFCASRMAGERYEQYFGPGTRLTVT.

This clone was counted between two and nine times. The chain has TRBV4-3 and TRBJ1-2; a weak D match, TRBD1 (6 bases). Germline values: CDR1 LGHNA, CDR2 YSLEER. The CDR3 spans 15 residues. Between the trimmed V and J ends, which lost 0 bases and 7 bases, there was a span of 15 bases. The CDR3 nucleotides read TGCGCCAGCAGCCAAGATTGGGCAGGGGAAGGTGGCTACACCTTC. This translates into CASSQDWAGEGGYTF.

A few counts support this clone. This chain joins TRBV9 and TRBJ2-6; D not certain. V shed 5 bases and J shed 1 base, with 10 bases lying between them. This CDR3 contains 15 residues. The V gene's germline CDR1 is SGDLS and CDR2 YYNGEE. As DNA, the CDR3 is TGTGCCAGCAGTCTTAGGAGTTCTGGGGCCAACGTCCTGACTTTC. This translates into CASSLRSSGANVLTF.

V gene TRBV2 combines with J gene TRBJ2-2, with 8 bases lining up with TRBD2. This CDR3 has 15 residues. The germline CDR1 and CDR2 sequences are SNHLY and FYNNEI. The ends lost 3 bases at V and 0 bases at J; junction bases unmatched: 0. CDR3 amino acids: CASSEGLANTGELFF. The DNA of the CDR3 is TGTGCCAGCAGTGAGGGACTAGCGAACACCGGGGAGCTGTTTTTT.

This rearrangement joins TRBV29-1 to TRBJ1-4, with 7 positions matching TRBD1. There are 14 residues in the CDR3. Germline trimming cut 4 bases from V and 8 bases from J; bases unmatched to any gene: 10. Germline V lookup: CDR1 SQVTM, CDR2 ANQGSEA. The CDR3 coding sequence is TGCAGCGTTGTGACAGGGTCTTCCGGGGAAAAACTGTTTTTT. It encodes CSVVTGSSGEKLFF.

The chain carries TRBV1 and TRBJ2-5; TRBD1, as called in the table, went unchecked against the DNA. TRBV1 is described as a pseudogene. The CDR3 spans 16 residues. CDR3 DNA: TGCACCAGCAGCCAAGCCCGGGACAGGTCACAAGAGACCCAGTACTTC. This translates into CTSSQARDRSQETQYF.

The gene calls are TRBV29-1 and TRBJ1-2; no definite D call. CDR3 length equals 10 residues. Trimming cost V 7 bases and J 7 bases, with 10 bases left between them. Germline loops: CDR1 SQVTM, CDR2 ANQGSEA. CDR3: CSATPGGYTF. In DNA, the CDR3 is TGCAGCGCAACCCCGGGTGGCTACACCTTC.

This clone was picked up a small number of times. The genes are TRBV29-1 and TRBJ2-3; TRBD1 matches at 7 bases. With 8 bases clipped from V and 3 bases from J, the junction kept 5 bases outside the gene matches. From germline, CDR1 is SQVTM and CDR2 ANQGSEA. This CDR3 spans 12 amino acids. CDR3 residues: CSSTGETDTQYF. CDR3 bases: TGCAGCTCAACAGGGGAAACAGATACGCAGTATTTT.

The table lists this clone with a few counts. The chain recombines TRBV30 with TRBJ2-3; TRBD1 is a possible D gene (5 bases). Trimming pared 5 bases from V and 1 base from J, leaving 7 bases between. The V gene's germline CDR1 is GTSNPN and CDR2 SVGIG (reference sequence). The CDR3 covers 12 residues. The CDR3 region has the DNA TGTGCCTGGCGCAGGGGCACAGATACGCAGTATTTT. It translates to CAWRRGTDTQYF.

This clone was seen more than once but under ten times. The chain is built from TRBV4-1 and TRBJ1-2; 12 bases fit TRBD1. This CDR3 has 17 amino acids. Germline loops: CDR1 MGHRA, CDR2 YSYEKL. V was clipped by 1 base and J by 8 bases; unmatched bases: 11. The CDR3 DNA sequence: TGCGCCAGCAGCCAAGTATGGGACAGGGGGCTAAGTGAGGGCTACACCTTC. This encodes CASSQVWDRGLSEGYTF.

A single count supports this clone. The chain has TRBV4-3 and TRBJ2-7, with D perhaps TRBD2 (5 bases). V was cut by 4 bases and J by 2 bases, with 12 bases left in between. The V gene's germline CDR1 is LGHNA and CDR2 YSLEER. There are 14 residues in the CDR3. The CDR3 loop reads CASSPAGEAYEQYF. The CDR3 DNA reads TGCGCCAGCAGCCCCGCGGGCGAAGCCTACGAGCAGTACTTC.

Written as DNA, the CDR3 is TGTGCCAGCTACCCGGGACAGGGCTACTATGGCTACACCTTC. This encodes CASYPGQGYYGYTF. The chain carries TRBV18 and TRBJ1-2; 9 positions match TRBD1. Germline V CDR1 and CDR2: KGHSH, LQKENI. The CDR3 covers 14 residues. The J segment lost 3 bases and the V segment lost 7 bases, leaving 6 bases of the junction unmatched.

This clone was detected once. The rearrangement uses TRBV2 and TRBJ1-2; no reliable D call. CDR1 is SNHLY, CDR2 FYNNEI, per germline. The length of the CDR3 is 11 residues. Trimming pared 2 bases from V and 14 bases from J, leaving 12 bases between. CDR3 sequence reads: CASSEPTGSTF. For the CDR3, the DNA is TGTGCCAGCAGTGAACCGACGGGGAGTACCTTC. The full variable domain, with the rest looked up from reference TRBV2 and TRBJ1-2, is EPEVTQTPSHQVTQMGQEVILRCVPISNHLYFYWYRQILGQKVEFLVSFYNNEISEKSEIFDDQFSVERPDGSNFTLKIRSTKLEDSAMYFCASSEPTGSTFGSGTRLTVV.

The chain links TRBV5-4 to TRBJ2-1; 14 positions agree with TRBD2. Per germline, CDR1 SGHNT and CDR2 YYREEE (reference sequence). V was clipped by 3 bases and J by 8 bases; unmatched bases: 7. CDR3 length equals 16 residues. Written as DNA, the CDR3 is TGTGCCAGCAGCTCAGGACTAGCGGGAGGTATGGATGAGCAGTTCTTC. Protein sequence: CASSSGLAGGMDEQFF.

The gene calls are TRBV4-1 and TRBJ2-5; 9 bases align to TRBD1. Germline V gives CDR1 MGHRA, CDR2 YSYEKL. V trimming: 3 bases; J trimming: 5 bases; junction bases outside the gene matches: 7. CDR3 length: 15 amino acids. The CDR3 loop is CASSQAGQGWETQYF. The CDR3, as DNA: TGCGCCAGCAGCCAGGCCGGACAGGGGTGGGAGACCCAGTACTTC.

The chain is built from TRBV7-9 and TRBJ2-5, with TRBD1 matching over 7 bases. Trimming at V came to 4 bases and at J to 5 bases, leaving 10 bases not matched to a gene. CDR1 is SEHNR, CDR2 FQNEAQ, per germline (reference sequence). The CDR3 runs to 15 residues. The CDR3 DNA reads TGTGCCAGCAGCTGGAGCTCGGGACAGCGGGAGACCCAGTACTTC. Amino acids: CASSWSSGQRETQYF.

The DNA of the CDR3 is TGCGCCAGCAGCTTGGGACTTAGCGGGGAGCTGTTTTTT. Protein: CASSLGLSGELFF. J is TRBJ2-2 and V is TRBV5-1; no definite D call. Trimming cost V 0 bases and J 7 bases, with 7 bases left between them. CDR3 size: 13 residues. The V gene's germline CDR1 is SGHRS and CDR2 YFSETQ.

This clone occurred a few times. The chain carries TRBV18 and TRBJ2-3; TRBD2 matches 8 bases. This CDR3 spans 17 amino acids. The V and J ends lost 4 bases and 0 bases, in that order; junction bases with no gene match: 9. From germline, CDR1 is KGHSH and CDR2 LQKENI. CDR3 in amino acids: CASSRTSTSPSTDTQYF. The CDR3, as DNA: TGTGCCAGCTCACGGACTAGCACTTCCCCTAGCACAGATACGCAGTATTTT.

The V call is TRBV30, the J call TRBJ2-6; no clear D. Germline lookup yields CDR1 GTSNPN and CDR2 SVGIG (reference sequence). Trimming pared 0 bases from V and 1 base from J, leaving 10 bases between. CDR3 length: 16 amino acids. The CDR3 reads CAWSVLTPSGANVLTF. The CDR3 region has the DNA TGTGCCTGGAGTGTACTAACACCTTCTGGGGCCAACGTCCTGACTTTC.